The T cell receptor beta chain described here comes from a study of blood T cell repertoires in COVID-19. Study-level background: Sources were T cells, B-cell-depleted T cells, or PBMCs; the material itself was cDNA or gDNA.

V lost 0 bases and J 7 bases, leaving 18 bases between the germline ends. The CDR3 is made up of 16 amino acids. In germline, CDR1 is LGHDT, CDR2 YNNKEL (reference sequence). Per the study methods: Estimates of nucleated cell counts were drawn from the amplification of reference gene primers. Using immunoSEQ multiplex PCR, the repertoire was profiled, and TCRdb retains in-frame clones only, with some absent. That table supplies the V and J calls and clone size; D and trimming were determined from the DNA. The sample includes around 140,000 clones, over 60% of them seen just once. The sequence was obtained from a woman aged 70-85 years with acute or convalescent COVID-19. The sequencing input was peripheral blood. The V call is TRBV3-1 (or the pseudogene TRBV3-2), the J call TRBJ1-2; TRBD1 might be the D (5 bases). The CDR3 region has the DNA TGTGCCAGCAGCCAAGATCCTGGGGCCGGTCATCTTGGCTACACCTTC. Its protein is CASSQDPGAGHLGYTF.